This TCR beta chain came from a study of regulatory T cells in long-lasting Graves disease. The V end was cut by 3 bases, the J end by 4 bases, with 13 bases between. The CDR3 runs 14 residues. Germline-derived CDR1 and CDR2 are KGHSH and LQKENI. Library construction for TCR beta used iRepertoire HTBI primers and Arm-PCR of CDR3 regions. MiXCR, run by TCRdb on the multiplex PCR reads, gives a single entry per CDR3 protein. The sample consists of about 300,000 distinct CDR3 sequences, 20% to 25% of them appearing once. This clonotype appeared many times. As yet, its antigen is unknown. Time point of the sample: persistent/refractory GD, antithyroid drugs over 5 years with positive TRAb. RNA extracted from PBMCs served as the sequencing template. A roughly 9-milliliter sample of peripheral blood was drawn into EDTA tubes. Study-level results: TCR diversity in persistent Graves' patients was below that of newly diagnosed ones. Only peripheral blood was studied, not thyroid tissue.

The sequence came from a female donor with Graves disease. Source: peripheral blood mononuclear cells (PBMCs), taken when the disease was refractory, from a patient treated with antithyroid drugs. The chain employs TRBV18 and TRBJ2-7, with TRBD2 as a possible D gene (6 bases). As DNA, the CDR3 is TGTGCCAGCTCACCGGAAAGGGGACTGTACGAGCAGTACTTC. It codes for CASSPERGLYEQYF.